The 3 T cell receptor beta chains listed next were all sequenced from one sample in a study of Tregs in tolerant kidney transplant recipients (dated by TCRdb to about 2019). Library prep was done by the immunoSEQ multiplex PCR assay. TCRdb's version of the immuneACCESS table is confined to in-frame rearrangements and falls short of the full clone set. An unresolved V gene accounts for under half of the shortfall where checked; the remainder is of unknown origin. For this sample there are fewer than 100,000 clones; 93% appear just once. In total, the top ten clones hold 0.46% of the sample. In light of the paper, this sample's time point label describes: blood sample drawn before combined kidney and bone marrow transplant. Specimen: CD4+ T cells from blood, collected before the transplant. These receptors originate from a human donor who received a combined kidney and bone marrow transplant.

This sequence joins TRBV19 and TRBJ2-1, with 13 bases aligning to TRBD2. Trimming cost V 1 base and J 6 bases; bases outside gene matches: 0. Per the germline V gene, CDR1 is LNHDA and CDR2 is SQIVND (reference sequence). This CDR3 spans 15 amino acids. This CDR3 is CASSIGTSGSNEQFF. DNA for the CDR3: TGTGCCAGTAGTATAGGGACTAGCGGGAGCAATGAGCAGTTCTTC.

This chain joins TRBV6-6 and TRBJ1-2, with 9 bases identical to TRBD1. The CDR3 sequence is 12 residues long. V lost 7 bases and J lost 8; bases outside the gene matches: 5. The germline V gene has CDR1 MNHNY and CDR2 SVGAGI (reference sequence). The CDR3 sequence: CASTRTGVGYTF. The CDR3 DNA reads TGTGCCAGCACTCGGACAGGGGTCGGCTACACCTTC.

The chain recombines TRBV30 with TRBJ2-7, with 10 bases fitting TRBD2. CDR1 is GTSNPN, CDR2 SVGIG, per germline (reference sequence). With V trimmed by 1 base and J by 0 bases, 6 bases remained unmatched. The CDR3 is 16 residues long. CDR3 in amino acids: CAWSEVGLAISYEQYF. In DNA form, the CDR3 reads TGTGCCTGGAGTGAGGTGGGACTAGCGATCTCCTACGAGCAGTACTTC.